Each of the 23 T cell receptor beta chains below was sequenced from the same sample in a study of blood T cell repertoires in COVID-19 (dated by TCRdb to between 2020 and 2021). Library creation used the immunoSEQ multiplex PCR assay. TCRdb took this table from immuneACCESS and kept in-frame rearrangements with V and J called. Such tables lack part of the clones; where checked against another copy, unresolved V genes explain under half of the gap, and the rest is unexplained. This sample holds around 54,000 clones; 90% were observed only once. In total, the top ten clones hold over 2.5% of the sample. Sequencing was performed on peripheral blood. These receptors came from a human donor in a cohort sampled during active COVID-19.

CDR3 loop: CASSSQPPRDYGYTF. In DNA, the CDR3 is TGTGCCAGCAGTTCCCAGCCCCCCAGGGATTACGGCTACACCTTC. The chain joins TRBV28 to TRBJ1-2; D is possibly TRBD1 (5 bases). From germline, CDR1 is MDHEN and CDR2 SYDVKM. The CDR3 extends over 15 amino acids. V was shortened by 4 bases and J by 8 bases, with 20 bases between the two germline ends.

This sequence joins TRBV5-5 and TRBJ2-5; D is unresolved. CDR3 length equals 13 residues. The V and J ends lost 4 bases and 4 bases respectively, with 11 bases between them. In germline, CDR1 is SGHKS, CDR2 YYEKEE (reference sequence). The CDR3 reads CASSDLSGETQYF. CDR3 in DNA: TGTGCCAGCAGCGACCTTTCAGGAGAGACCCAGTACTTC.

The V gene is TRBV27, the J gene TRBJ2-7; TRBD2 matches at 8 bases. Germline V CDR1 and CDR2: MNHEY, SMNVEV (reference sequence). The CDR3 consists of 13 residues. Trimming removed 5 bases from V and 3 bases from J; junction bases left unmatched: 3. The CDR3 DNA sequence: TGTGCCAGCAGTCTGGGGACTAGCTACGAGCAGTACTTC. Its translation is CASSLGTSYEQYF.

The chain has TRBV6-5 and TRBJ2-7, with TRBD2 identical over 11 bases. V gave up 10 bases and J gave up 3 bases; unmatched junction bases: 8. The germline CDR1 and CDR2 sequences are MNHEY and SVGAGI. This CDR3 is built from 14 residues. The CDR3 spells CATVIGTSGYEQYF. In DNA, the CDR3 is TGTGCCACCGTTATCGGGACTAGCGGCTACGAGCAGTACTTC.

The chain uses TRBV28 and TRBJ1-4, with D uncertain. Germline assignment: CDR1 MDHEN and CDR2 SYDVKM. This CDR3 spans 11 amino acids. Between the trimmed V and J ends, which lost 4 bases and 17 bases, there was a span of 14 bases. The DNA for the CDR3 is TGTGCCAGCAGTTCCCGGCCGGGTTTCTTTTTT. Protein product: CASSSRPGFFF.

This sequence joins TRBV19 and TRBJ2-6, with a weak D call TRBD2 (6 bases). There are 14 residues in the CDR3. The V end was cut by 7 bases, the J end by 0 bases, with 7 bases between. Looked up from germline, CDR1 is LNHDA and CDR2 is SQIVND (reference sequence). CDR3: CASTEGSGANVLTF. CDR3 in DNA: TGTGCCAGTACGGAGGGCTCTGGGGCCAACGTCCTGACTTTC.

V gene TRBV11-2 combines with J gene TRBJ2-5; tentative D call: TRBD2 (6 bases). Trimming shortened V by 5 bases and J by 7 bases, and 17 bases separated the two germline ends. Germline V gives CDR1 SGHAT, CDR2 FQNNGV. The CDR3 has 14 residues. The CDR3 loop is CASSHRLDVGTQYF. The CDR3 nucleotides read TGTGCCAGCAGCCATAGACTAGATGTAGGGACCCAGTACTTC.

The chain uses TRBV12-5 and TRBJ1-1, with D possibly being TRBD1 (6 bases). V lost 0 bases to trimming and J lost 2 bases, with 7 bases between them. The CDR3 spans 14 residues. CDR1 is LGHNT and CDR2 is FRNRAP in the germline V gene. The CDR3: CASGLVGGNTEAFF. DNA of the CDR3: TGTGCTAGTGGTTTGGTAGGGGGAAACACTGAAGCTTTCTTT.

V gene TRBV9 combines with J gene TRBJ2-1; 7 bases fit TRBD2. The CDR3 has 17 residues. V shed 4 bases, J shed 7 bases, and the junction held 17 bases outside the gene matches. The V gene's germline CDR1 is SGDLS and CDR2 YYNGEE. CDR3 in DNA: TGTGCCAGCAGCACATCACCGGGACTTGAGCGGGGTAATGAGCAGTTCTTC. Its protein product is CASSTSPGLERGNEQFF. Drawing the rest from reference TRBV9 and TRBJ2-1, the complete variable domain is DSGVTQTPKHLITATGQRVTLRCSPRSGDLSVYWYQQSLDQGLQFLIQYYNGEERAKGNILERFSAQQFPDLHSELNLSSLELGDSALYFCASSTSPGLERGNEQFFGPGTRLTVL.

The CDR3 region has the DNA TGTGCCAGCAGTAACGGAGGGGACGGGACCTACGAGCAGTACTTC. Its protein is CASSNGGDGTYEQYF. V gene TRBV2 combines with J gene TRBJ2-7; maybe TRBD2 (6 bases). Germline V lookup: CDR1 SNHLY, CDR2 FYNNEI. V lost 5 bases, J lost 2 bases, and 16 bases lay in between. This CDR3 contains 15 residues.

This chain links TRBV28 with TRBJ1-2; D possibly corresponds to TRBD1 (5 bases). Trimming pared 4 bases from V and 4 bases from J, leaving 13 bases between. The CDR3 length is 14 residues. CDR1 is MDHEN and CDR2 is SYDVKM in the germline V gene. CDR3 in amino acids: CASSSSDTPYGYTF. CDR3 nucleotide sequence: TGTGCCAGCAGTTCCTCGGACACCCCCTATGGCTACACCTTC.

The table lists this clone with a count of one. The V and J genes are TRBV2 and TRBJ1-5, with D tentatively TRBD1 (6 bases). This CDR3 is built from 14 residues. Looked up from germline, CDR1 is SNHLY and CDR2 is FYNNEI. V was trimmed by 9 bases and J by 7 bases, leaving 19 bases between them. For the CDR3, the DNA is TGTGCCAGTGAAGACAGGAGCAGTTCGCAGCCCCAGCATTTT. It codes for CASEDRSSSQPQHF.

This clone is medium-sized. The J gene is TRBJ2-1, the V gene TRBV7-9; 10 bases are a match to TRBD2. This CDR3 region has 13 residues. CDR1 is SEHNR and CDR2 is FQNEAQ in the germline V gene (reference sequence). Trimming removed 8 bases from V and 7 bases from J; junction bases left unmatched: 5. In DNA form, the CDR3 reads TGTGCCAGCGCTAGCGGGAGTAGGAATGAGCAGTTCTTC. The encoded protein is CASASGSRNEQFF.

The sample holds one count of this clone. The J gene is TRBJ2-1, the V gene TRBV28; 10 bases are a match to TRBD2. This CDR3 spans 14 amino acids. V was pared by 7 bases and J by 9 bases, with 9 bases of the junction left unmatched. The germline V gene encodes CDR1 MDHEN and CDR2 SYDVKM. The CDR3 DNA follows: TGTGCCAGCACCTCAAGCGGGAGGGCCTTTGAGCAGTTCTTC. As protein: CASTSSGRAFEQFF.

This clone was detected once. As DNA, the CDR3 is TGCAGCGTTGAAGTTCCGCCGGGACAGACTAACTATGGCTACACCTTC. Amino acid sequence: CSVEVPPGQTNYGYTF. The chain uses TRBV29-1 and TRBJ1-2; 7 nucleotides line up with TRBD1. CDR3 length equals 16 residues. V lost 1 base, J lost 0 bases, and 8 bases stayed unmatched. CDR1 SQVTM and CDR2 ANQGSEA come from the germline V gene.

J is TRBJ2-7 and V is TRBV6-5; D possibly corresponds to TRBD2 (6 bases). Germline V gene sequence: CDR1 MNHEY, CDR2 SVGAGI. The CDR3 has 15 residues. V gave up 0 bases and J gave up 0 bases, with 9 bases separating them. The chain's CDR3 is CASSYSRDFSYEQYF. In DNA form, the CDR3 reads TGTGCCAGCAGTTACTCGAGGGACTTCTCCTACGAGCAGTACTTC.

The chain carries TRBV18 and TRBJ2-1; 9 positions match TRBD2. The CDR3 loop spans 16 amino acids. Germline V gene lookup returns CDR1 KGHSH and CDR2 LQKENI. J lost 0 bases, V lost 3 bases, and 3 bases had no gene match. This chain's CDR3 is CASSPLAGSSYNEQFF. The CDR3, as DNA: TGTGCCAGCTCACCTCTAGCGGGAAGCTCCTACAATGAGCAGTTCTTC.

The chain is built from TRBV9 and TRBJ2-1; the D is unclear. V lost 0 bases and J lost 2, with 6 bases in between. The CDR3 consists of 14 residues. Germline V gene lookup returns CDR1 SGDLS and CDR2 YYNGEE. This CDR3 reads CASSVGHPYNEQFF. CDR3 DNA sequence: TGTGCCAGCAGCGTAGGACATCCCTACAATGAGCAGTTCTTC.

The rearrangement links TRBV3-1 (or the pseudogene TRBV3-2) to TRBJ1-6; D is possibly TRBD1 (6 bases). The ends were cut back, 2 bases at V and 6 bases at J, with 14 bases in the middle. This CDR3 region has 16 residues. Germline CDR1 LGHDT, CDR2 YNNKEL (reference sequence). CDR3 region: CASSQRAGAVNSPLHF. Written as DNA, the CDR3 is TGTGCCAGCAGCCAAAGAGCAGGGGCTGTTAATTCACCCCTCCACTTT.

This clone was counted a single time. The chain recombines TRBV6-5 with TRBJ2-3; 9 nucleotides match TRBD2. CDR1 MNHEY and CDR2 SVGAGI come from the germline V gene. V lost 2 bases to trimming and J lost 0 bases; unmatched junction nucleotides: 0. CDR3 size: 15 residues. The CDR3 is CASSYTSGSTDTQYF. The CDR3 region has the DNA TGTGCCAGCAGTTACACTAGCGGGAGCACAGATACGCAGTATTTT.

The chain employs TRBV24-1 and TRBJ2-5; D might be TRBD2 (6 bases). The CDR3 covers 14 residues. V lost 2 bases and J 5 bases, leaving 11 bases between the germline ends. From germline, CDR1 is KGHDR and CDR2 SFDVKD. DNA of the CDR3: TGTGCCACCAGTGATTGGAGGGGTGGGGAGACCCAGTACTTC. Translating it yields CATSDWRGGETQYF.

This clone was observed once. The gene calls are TRBV7-9 and TRBJ2-1, with unresolved D. Germline V gives CDR1 SEHNR, CDR2 FQNEAQ (reference sequence). The CDR3 is made up of 13 amino acids. V was shortened by 5 bases and J by 0 bases, with 5 bases between the two germline ends. The CDR3 DNA reads TGTGCCAGCAGCCCAGGCTCCTACAATGAGCAGTTCTTC. It codes for CASSPGSYNEQFF. The variable domain in full, completed from reference TRBV7-9 and TRBJ2-1, reads DTGVSQNPRHKITKRGQNVTFRCDPISEHNRLYWYRQTLGQGPEFLTYFQNEAQLEKSRLLSDRFSAERPKGSFSTLEIQRTEQGDSAMYLCASSPGSYNEQFFGPGTRLTVL.

A single count supports this clone. The chain uses TRBV11-2 and TRBJ1-4; 8 bases align to TRBD1. Germline lookup yields CDR1 SGHAT and CDR2 FQNNGV. The junction had 7 bases not matched to a gene; V was cut back by 2 bases and J by 5 bases. This CDR3 has 16 amino acids. The CDR3 DNA reads TGTGCCAGCAGCTTAAACAGGGGGGGCGTCAATGAAAAACTGTTTTTT. This encodes CASSLNRGGVNEKLFF.